This entry is about one TCR beta chain. Its antigen specificity is not known. No base-level quality is on record; no much larger clone is a single base apart. V loses 5 bases at its end and J loses 3 bases; junction bases beyond the gene matches: 9. Taken from cysteine to phenylalanine, the CDR3 has 15 residues. The kept DNA is CDR3 alone, 45 bases in frame from the first base. CDR1 and CDR2 are read off the germline V gene (reference sequence) as SEHNR and FQNEAQ. Genomic DNA was isolated from the sorted cells so that the TCRbeta CDR3 region could be sequenced. TCRbeta CDR3 regions were sequenced using the immunoSEQ Assay. Here the immuneACCESS table is served through TCRdb, limited to in-frame sequences with V and J called. Missing clones are a known gap in these copies; in checked studies unresolved V genes cover under half, and the rest lacks a known reason. This sample holds nearly 11,000 clones; around nine tenths were observed only once. Less than 30% of the sample is taken by the ten largest.

This specimen comes from a study of OX40 agonist ivuxolimab in advanced cancers. At the level of the whole study: The costimulatory receptor OX40 (CD134) was targeted by ivuxolimab, a fully human IgG2 agonistic monoclonal antibody. Among the 52 dose-escalation patients, about 20 had hepatocellular carcinoma, roughly 15 melanoma, 9 renal cell carcinoma and 9 head and neck cancer. Patients were allowed to have had prior anti-PD-1, anti-PD-L1 or anti-CTLA-4 therapy, and less than 45% of the dose-escalation patients had previously received checkpoint inhibitors. Peripheral TCRbeta sequencing was intended to test whether TCR sequence diversity was altered and clonal T-cell expansion was caused by ivuxolimab. A male proportion of roughly 85% and a mean age of approximately 62 years, ranging from roughly 23 to 85, were recorded for the dose-escalation cohort. The monotherapy dose-escalation portion (N ≈ 50 patients) of the phase I ivuxolimab trial is reported in the paper. Partial responses were achieved by three dose-escalation patients, of whom one had hepatocellular carcinoma and two had cutaneous melanoma. Intravenous ivuxolimab was administered to patients every 2 weeks at six dose levels: 0.01, 0.1, 0.3, 1.5, 3 and 10 mg/kg. Results and caveats for the whole study, not just this receptor: Low levels of normalized T-cell clonal expansion were also seen in some patients who did not respond. Partial responders in the 0.1-3.0 mg/kg groups had among the lowest normalized peripheral clonal expansion, especially among CD8+ T cells. The antigen specificity of the clonally expanded peripheral T cells was not determined. After ivuxolimab, CD8+ T cells had more expanded clones than CD4+ T cells on average. Clonal expansion of both CD4+ and CD8+ blood T cells was observed from baseline to week 6 at doses 0.1 to 3.0 mg/kg.

The trial excluded patients who had a history of autoimmune disease or who were on systemic immunosuppression. In every dose cohort, peripheral blood was drawn for TCR sequencing at baseline, cycle 4 day 1, and cycle 7 day 1. The samples were drawn from a first-in-human, open-label, multicenter phase I dose-escalation trial of ivuxolimab. Adults with locally advanced or metastatic melanoma, renal cell carcinoma, hepatocellular carcinoma or head and neck squamous cell carcinoma were enrolled in the trial. Before TCR sequencing, CD4+ T cells and CD8+ T cells from peripheral blood were sorted into separate populations.

This specimen was CD4+ or CD8+ T cells sorted from blood, taken in a trial of the OX40 agonist ivuxolimab. This chain joins TRBV7-9 to TRBJ2-7, with 8 middle bases fitting TRBD2. The receptor was derived from an adult with an advanced solid tumor such as melanoma, head and neck, liver or kidney cancer. The CDR3 amino acid sequence is: CASSLSGNTIYEQYF. The DNA reads as follows: TGTGCCAGCAGCCTTAGCGGGAACACAATCTACGAGCAGTACTTC.